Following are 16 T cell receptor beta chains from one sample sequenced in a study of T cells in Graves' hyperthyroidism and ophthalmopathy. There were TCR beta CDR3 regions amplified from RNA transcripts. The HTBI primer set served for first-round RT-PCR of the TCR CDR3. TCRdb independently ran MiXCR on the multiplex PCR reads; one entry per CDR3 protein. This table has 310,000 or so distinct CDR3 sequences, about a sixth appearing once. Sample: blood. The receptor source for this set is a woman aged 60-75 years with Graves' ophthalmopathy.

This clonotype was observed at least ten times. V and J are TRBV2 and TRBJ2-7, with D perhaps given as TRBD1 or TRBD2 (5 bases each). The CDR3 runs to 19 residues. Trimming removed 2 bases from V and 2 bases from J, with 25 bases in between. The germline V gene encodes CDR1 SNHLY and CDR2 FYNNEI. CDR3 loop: CASSEIVGAGTKVAYEQYF. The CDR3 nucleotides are TGTGCCAGCAGTGAAATCGTTGGGGCAGGGACCAAGGTGGCCTACGAGCAGTACTTC.

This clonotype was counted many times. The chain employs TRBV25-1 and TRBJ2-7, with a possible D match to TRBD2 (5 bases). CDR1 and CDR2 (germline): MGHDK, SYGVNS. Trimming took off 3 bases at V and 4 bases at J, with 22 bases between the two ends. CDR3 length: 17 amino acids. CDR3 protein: CASSDWSLGAVGYEQYF. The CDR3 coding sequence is TGTGCCAGCAGTGATTGGTCGCTAGGAGCGGTCGGTTACGAGCAGTACTTC.

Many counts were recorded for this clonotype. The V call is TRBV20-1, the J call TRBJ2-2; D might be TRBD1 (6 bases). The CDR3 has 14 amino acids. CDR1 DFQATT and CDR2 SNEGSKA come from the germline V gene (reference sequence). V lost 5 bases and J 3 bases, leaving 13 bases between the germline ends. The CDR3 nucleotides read TGCAGTGCTTTCCGGGACAAGGACACCGGGGAGCTGTTTTTT. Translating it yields CSAFRDKDTGELFF.

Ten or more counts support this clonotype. Written as DNA, the CDR3 is TGTGCCAGCAGCCAAGATGGGAGACAGGCTGGAAACACCATATATTTT. Its protein is CASSQDGRQAGNTIYF. V and J are TRBV3-1 and TRBJ1-3; tentative D call: TRBD1 (6 bases). The germline V gene has CDR1 LGHDT and CDR2 YNNKEL (reference sequence). V was shortened by 0 bases and J by 2 bases, with 11 bases between the two germline ends. The CDR3 contains 16 residues.

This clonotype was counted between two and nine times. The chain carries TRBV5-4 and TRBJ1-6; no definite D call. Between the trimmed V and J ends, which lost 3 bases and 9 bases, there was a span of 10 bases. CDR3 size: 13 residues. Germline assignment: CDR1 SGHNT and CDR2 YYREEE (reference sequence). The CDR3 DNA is TGTGCCAGCAGCTCGCTGGAGGGTTCACCCCTCCACTTT. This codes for CASSSLEGSPLHF.

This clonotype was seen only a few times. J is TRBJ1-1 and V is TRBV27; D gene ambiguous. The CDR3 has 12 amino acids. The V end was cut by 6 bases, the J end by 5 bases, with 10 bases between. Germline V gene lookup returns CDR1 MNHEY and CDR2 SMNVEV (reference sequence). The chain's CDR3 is CASRAPGTEAFF. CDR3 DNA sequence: TGTGCCAGCAGGGCTCCGGGGACTGAAGCTTTCTTT.

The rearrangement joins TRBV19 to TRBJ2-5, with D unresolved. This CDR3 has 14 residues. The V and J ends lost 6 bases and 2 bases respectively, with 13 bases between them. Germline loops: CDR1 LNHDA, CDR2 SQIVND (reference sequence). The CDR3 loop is CASSPTRLQETQYF. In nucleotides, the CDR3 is TGTGCCAGTAGCCCAACCCGACTTCAAGAGACCCAGTACTTC. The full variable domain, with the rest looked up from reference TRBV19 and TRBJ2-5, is DGGITQSPKYLFRKEGQNVTLSCEQNLNHDAMYWYRQDPGQGLRLIYYSQIVNDFQKGDIAEGYSVSREKKESFPLTVTSAQKNPTAFYLCASSPTRLQETQYFGPGTRLLVL.

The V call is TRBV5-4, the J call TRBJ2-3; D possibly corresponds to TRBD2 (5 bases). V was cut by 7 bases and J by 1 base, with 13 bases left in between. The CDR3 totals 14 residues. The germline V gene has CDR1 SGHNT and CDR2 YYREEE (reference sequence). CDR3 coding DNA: TGTGCCAGCTCTGGAGGCGGACGCACAGATACGCAGTATTTT. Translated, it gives CASSGGGRTDTQYF.

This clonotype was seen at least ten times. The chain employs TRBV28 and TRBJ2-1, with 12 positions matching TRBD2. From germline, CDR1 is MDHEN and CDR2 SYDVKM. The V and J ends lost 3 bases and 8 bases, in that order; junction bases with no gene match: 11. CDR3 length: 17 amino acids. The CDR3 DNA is TGTGCCAGCAGTTTGACCCCTGCTAGCGGGAGGGCTTATGAGCAGTTCTTC. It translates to CASSLTPASGRAYEQFF.

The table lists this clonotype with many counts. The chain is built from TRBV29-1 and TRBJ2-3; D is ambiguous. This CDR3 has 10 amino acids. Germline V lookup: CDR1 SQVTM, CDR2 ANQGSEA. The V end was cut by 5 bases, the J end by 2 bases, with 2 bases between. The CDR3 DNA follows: TGCAGCGTTTTCACAGATACGCAGTATTTT. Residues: CSVFTDTQYF.

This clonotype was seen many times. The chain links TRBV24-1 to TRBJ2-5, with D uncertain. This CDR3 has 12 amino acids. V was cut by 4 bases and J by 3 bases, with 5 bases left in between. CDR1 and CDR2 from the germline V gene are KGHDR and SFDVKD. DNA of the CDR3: TGTGCCACCAGTGAAAACAAAGAGACCCAGTACTTC. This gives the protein CATSENKETQYF.

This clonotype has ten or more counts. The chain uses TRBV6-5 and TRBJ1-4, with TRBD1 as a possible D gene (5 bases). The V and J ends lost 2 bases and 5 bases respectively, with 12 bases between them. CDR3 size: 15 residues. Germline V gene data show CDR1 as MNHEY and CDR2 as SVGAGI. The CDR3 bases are TGTGCCAGCAGTTACCCTTCGGGACTCAATGAAAAACTGTTTTTT. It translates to CASSYPSGLNEKLFF.

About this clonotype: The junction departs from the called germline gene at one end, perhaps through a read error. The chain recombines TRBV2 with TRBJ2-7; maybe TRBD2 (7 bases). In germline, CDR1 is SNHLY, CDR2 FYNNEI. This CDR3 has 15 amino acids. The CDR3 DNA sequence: TGTGCCAGCAGGGAAGGGGGGGAAACATCCTACGAGCAGTACTTC. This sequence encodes CASREGGETSYEQYF.

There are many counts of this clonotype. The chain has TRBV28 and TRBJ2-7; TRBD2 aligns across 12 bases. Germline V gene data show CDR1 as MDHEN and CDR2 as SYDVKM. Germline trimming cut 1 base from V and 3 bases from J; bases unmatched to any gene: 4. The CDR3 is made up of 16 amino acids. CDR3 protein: CASSLSLAGGLYEQYF. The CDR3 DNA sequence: TGTGCCAGCAGTTTATCGCTAGCGGGAGGGCTCTACGAGCAGTACTTC.

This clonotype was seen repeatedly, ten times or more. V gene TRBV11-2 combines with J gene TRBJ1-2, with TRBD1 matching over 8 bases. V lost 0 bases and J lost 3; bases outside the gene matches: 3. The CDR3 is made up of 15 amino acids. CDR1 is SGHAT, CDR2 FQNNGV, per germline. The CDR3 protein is CASSLDGTGDYGYTF. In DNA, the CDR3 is TGTGCCAGCAGCTTAGATGGGACAGGAGACTATGGCTACACCTTC. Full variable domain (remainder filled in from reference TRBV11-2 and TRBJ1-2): EAGVAQSPRYKIIEKRQSVAFWCNPISGHATLYWYQQILGQGPKLLIQFQNNGVVDDSQLPKDRFSAERLKGVDSTLKIQPAKLEDSAVYLCASSLDGTGDYGYTFGSGTRLTVV.

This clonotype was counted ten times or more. Written as DNA, the CDR3 is TGCGCCAGCAGCTCCGGACTAGGTTCCAATGAGCAGTTCTTC. Amino acids: CASSSGLGSNEQFF. V gene TRBV5-1 combines with J gene TRBJ2-1; TRBD2 matches at 7 bases. This CDR3 is 14 amino acids long. V lost 3 bases and J lost 6; bases outside the gene matches: 6. Looked up from germline, CDR1 is SGHRS and CDR2 is YFSETQ.